The entry below describes one T cell receptor (beta chain). Its specificity is unknown. Unexposed donor CD4+ T cells date from about 2011-2019, before the COVID-19 pandemic. CD4+ T cells were isolated from the cells after nine to eleven days of culture. This specimen belongs to a study of CD4 T cells in relation to SARS-CoV-2 and coronaviruses. The V gene end was trimmed by 4 bases and the J gene end by 1 base; junction bases not matched to a gene: 4. Germline V gene data show CDR1 as SGDLS and CDR2 as YYNGEE. The CDR3 loop spans 14 amino acids. TCRdb's copy holds only in-frame clones and misses some; the assay was immunoSEQ multiplex PCR. The profile shows tens of thousands of clones, approximately 70% of them singletons.

Sequenced sample: CD4+ T cells from PBMCs, cultured in vitro. The sequence was collected from a human donor in good health. The chain employs TRBV9 and TRBJ1-2; 7 bases line up with TRBD1. Here the CDR3 DNA reads TGTGCCAGCAGCTCAAGACAGGGTAACTATGGCTACACCTTC. Residues: CASSSRQGNYGYTF.